This T cell receptor (beta chain) comes out of a study of response to subunit inactivated influenza vaccine. Whole-study findings and limits: That few new T cells are recruited by each seasonal influenza vaccination was the authors' suggestion.

Comment on this clonotype: What it binds is unknown.

TCRdb reprocessed the RT-PCR reads with MiXCR, giving one entry per CDR3 protein. The repertoire holds roughly 710,000 distinct CDR3 sequences, with less than 15% as singletons. Germline V gives CDR1 MDHEN, CDR2 SYDVKM. The CDR3 loop spans 13 amino acids. V was pared by 3 bases and J by 6 bases, with 12 bases between. V and J are TRBV28 and TRBJ2-7; possibly TRBD1 for D (6 bases). This clonotype was sampled from a middle-aged man who received an inactivated influenza vaccine. The specimen was PBMCs from blood, collected roughly 15 days before vaccination. The CDR3 reads CASSFLAGAEQYF. The DNA of the CDR3 is TGTGCCAGCAGTTTCCTCGCAGGGGCCGAGCAGTACTTC.